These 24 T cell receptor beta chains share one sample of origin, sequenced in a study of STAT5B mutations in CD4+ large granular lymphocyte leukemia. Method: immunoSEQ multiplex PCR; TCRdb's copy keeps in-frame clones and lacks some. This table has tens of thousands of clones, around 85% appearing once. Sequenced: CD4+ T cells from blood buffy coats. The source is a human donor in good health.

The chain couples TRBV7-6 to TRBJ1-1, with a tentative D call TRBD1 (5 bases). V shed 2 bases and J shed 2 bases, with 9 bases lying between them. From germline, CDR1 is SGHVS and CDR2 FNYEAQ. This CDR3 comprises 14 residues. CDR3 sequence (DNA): TGTGCCAGCAGCTTAATTGGGGGAAACACTGAAGCTTTCTTT. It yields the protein CASSLIGGNTEAFF.

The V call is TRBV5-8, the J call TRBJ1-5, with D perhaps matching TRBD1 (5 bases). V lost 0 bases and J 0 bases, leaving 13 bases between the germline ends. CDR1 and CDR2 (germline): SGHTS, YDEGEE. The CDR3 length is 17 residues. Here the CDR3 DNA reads TGTGCCAGCAGCTTGGCCCGGGACGAAAATAGCAATCAGCCCCAGCATTTT. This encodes CASSLARDENSNQPQHF.

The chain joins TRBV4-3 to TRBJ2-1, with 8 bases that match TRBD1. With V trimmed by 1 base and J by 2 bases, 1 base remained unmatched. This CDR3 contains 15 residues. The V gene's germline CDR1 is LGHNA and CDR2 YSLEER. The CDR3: CASSQGDRPYNEQFF. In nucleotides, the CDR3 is TGCGCCAGCAGCCAAGGGGACAGGCCCTACAATGAGCAGTTCTTC.

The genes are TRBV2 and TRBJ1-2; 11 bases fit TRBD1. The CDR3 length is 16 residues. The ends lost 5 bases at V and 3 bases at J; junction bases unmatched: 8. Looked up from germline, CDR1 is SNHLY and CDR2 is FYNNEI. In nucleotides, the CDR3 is TGTGCCAGCAGTCGGACAGGGGGCGCTACTCACTATGGCTACACCTTC. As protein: CASSRTGGATHYGYTF. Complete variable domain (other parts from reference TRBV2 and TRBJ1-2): EPEVTQTPSHQVTQMGQEVILRCVPISNHLYFYWYRQILGQKVEFLVSFYNNEISEKSEIFDDQFSVERPDGSNFTLKIRSTKLEDSAMYFCASSRTGGATHYGYTFGSGTRLTVV.

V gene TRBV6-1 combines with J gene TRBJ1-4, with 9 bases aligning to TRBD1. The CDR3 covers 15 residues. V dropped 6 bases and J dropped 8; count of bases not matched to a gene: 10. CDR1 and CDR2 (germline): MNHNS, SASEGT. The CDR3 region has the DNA TGTGCCAGCAGAGGTGGACAGGGGCGAGGGGAAAAACTGTTTTTT. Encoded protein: CASRGGQGRGEKLFF.

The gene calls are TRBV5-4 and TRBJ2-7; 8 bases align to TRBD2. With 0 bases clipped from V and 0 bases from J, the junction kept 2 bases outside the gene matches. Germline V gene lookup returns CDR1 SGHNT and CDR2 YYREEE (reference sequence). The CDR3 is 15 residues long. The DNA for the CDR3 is TGTGCCAGCAGCTTGGTAGCGGGGAGCTCCTACGAGCAGTACTTC. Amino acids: CASSLVAGSSYEQYF.

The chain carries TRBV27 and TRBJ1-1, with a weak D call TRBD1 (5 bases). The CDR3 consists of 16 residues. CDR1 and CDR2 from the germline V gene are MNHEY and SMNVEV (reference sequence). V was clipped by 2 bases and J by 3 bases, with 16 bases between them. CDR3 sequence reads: CASSLRSRVGDTEAFF. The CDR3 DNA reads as TGTGCCAGCAGTTTAAGGAGCAGGGTGGGGGACACTGAAGCTTTCTTT.

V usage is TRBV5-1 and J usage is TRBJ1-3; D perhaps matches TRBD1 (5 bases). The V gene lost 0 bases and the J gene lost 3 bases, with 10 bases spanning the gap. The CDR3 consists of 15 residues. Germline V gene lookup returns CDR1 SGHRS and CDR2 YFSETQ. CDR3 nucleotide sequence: TGCGCCAGCAGCTTGGACGGCCAGGGTGGAAACACCATATATTTT. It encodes CASSLDGQGGNTIYF.

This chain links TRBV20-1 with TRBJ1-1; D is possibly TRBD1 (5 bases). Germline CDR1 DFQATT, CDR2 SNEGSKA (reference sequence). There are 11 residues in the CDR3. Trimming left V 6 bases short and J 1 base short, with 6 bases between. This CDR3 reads CSAGPNTEAFF. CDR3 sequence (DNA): TGCAGTGCGGGGCCGAACACTGAAGCTTTCTTT.

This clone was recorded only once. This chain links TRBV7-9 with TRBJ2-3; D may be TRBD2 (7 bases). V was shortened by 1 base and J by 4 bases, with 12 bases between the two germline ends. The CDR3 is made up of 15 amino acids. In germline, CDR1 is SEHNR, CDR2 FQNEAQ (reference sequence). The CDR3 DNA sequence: TGTGCCAGCAGCTTAGTTCAGGGGAGGGCAGATACGCAGTATTTT. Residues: CASSLVQGRADTQYF.

CDR3 in amino acids: CASSPRTSGGALNEQFF. In DNA, the CDR3 is TGTGCCAGCAGCCCCAGGACTAGCGGGGGGGCCTTGAATGAGCAGTTCTTC. The chain combines TRBV11-2 with TRBJ2-1; 15 nucleotides match TRBD2. Germline V gene data show CDR1 as SGHAT and CDR2 as FQNNGV. The CDR3 spans 17 residues. V was clipped by 5 bases and J by 7 bases; unmatched bases: 9.

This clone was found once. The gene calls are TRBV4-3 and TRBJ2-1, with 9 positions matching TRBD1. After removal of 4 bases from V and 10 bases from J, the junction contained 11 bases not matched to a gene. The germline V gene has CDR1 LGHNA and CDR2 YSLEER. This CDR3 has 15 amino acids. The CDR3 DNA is TGCGCCAGCAGCCCGCCGGGACAGGGTAGGAAGGAGCAGTTCTTC. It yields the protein CASSPPGQGRKEQFF.

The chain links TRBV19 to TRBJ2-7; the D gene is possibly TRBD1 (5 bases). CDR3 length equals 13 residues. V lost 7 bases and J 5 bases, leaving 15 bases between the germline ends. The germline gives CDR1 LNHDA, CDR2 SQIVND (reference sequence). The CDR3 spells CASTSGQGNEQYF. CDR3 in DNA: TGTGCCAGTACCTCAGGGCAGGGAAACGAGCAGTACTTC.

The CDR3 sequence: CASGGIGLAGADTQYF. The CDR3 DNA reads TGTGCCAGCGGAGGGATCGGGCTAGCGGGAGCAGATACGCAGTATTTT. The chain couples TRBV7-9 to TRBJ2-3, with TRBD2 matching 10 bases. V lost 8 bases and J lost 4; bases outside the gene matches: 12. The CDR3 is made up of 16 amino acids. Germline CDR1 and CDR2: SEHNR and FQNEAQ (reference sequence).

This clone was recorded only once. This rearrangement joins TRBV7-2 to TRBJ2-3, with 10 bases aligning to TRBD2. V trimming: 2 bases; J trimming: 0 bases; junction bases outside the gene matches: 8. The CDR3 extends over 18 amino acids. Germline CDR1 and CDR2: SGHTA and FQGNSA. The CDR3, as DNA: TGTGCCAGCAGCTTACTGTCTAGCGGGGGAATTAGCACAGATACGCAGTATTTT. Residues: CASSLLSSGGISTDTQYF.

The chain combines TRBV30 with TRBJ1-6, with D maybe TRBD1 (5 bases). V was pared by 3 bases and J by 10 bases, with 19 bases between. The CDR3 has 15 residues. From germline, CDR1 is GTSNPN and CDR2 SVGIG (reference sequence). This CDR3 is CAWSQGDLNRSPLHF. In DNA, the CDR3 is TGTGCCTGGAGCCAAGGGGACTTAAACAGGTCACCCCTCCACTTT.

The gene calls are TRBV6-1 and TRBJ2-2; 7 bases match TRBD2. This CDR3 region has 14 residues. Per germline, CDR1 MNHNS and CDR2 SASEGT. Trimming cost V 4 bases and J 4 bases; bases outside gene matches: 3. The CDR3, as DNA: TGTGCCAGCAGTGCGGGACTAACCACCGGGGAGCTGTTTTTT. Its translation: CASSAGLTTGELFF.

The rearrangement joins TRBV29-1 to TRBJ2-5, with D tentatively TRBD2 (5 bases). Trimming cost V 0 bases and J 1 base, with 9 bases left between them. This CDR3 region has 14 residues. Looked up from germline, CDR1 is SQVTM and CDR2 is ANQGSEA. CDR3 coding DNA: TGCAGCGTTGAAGATTGGCGGGTCCAAGAGACCCAGTACTTC. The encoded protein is CSVEDWRVQETQYF.

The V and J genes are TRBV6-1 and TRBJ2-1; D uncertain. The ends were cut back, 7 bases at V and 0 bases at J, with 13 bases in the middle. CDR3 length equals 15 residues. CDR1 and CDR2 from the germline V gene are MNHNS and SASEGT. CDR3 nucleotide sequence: TGTGCCAGCACTATACAGACAAGCTCCTACAATGAGCAGTTCTTC. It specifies CASTIQTSSYNEQFF.

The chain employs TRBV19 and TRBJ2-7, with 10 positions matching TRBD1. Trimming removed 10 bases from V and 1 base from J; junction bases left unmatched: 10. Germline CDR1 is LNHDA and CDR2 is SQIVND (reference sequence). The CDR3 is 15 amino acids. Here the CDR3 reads CATGWGTGVSYEQYF. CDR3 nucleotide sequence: TGTGCCACCGGATGGGGGACAGGGGTATCCTACGAGCAGTACTTC.

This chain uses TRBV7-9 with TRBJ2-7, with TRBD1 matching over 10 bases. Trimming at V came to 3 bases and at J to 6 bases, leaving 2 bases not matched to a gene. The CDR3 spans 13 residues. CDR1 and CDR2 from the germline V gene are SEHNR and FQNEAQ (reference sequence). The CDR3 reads CASSFGTGVEQYF. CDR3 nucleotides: TGTGCCAGCAGCTTCGGGACAGGGGTCGAGCAGTACTTC.

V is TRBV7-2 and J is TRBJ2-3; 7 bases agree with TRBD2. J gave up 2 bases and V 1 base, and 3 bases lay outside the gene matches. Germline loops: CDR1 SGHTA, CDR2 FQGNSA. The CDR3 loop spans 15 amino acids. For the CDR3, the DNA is TGTGCCAGCAGCTTAGATAGCGGGTACACAGATACGCAGTATTTT. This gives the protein CASSLDSGYTDTQYF.

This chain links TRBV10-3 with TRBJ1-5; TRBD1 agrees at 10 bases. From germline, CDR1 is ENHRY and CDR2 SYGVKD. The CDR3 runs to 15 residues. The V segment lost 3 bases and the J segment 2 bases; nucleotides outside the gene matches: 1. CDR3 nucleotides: TGTGCCATCAGTGAAGGGACAGGGGGCAATCAGCCCCAGCATTTT. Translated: CAISEGTGGNQPQHF.

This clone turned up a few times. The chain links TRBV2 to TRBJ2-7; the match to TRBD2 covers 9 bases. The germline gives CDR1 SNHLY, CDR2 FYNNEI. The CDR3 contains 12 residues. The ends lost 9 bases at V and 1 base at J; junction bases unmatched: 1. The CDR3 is CASSGGSYEQYF. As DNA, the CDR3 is TGTGCCAGTAGCGGGGGATCCTACGAGCAGTACTTC. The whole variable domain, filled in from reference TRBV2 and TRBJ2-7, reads EPEVTQTPSHQVTQMGQEVILRCVPISNHLYFYWYRQILGQKVEFLVSFYNNEISEKSEIFDDQFSVERPDGSNFTLKIRSTKLEDSAMYFCASSGGSYEQYFGPGTRLTVT.